This is a list of T cell receptor beta chains from one sample in a study of T cells in Graves' hyperthyroidism and ophthalmopathy. Using its own MiXCR run on the multiplex PCR reads, TCRdb lists one record per CDR3 protein. Of about 400,000 distinct CDR3 sequences in the sample, approximately 14% were seen once. The sample was blood. The receptors were sampled from a woman aged 18-29 years with Graves' hyperthyroidism that later progressed to Graves' ophthalmopathy. Each CDR3 is given with its conserved first and last residue. The order of the fields is D gene, clone size, V gene, J gene, CDR3 DNA, CDR3 protein. The D gene is left open where the match is weak. Only some rows state a clone size, as once, few, many or a class for expanded clones.

D: TRBD1; size: .; V: TRBV4-3; J: TRBJ2-7; DNA: TGCGCCAGCAGCCAAACGGGACAGGGAGCCCACGAGCAGTACTTC; CDR3: CASSQTGQGAHEQYF
D: .; size: many; V: TRBV6-1; J: TRBJ1-5; DNA: TGTGCCAGCAGCGACAGCATATTCCTTCAGCCCCAGCATTTT; CDR3: CASSDSIFLQPQHF
D: TRBD1; size: few; V: TRBV18; J: TRBJ2-3; DNA: TGTGCCAGCTCACCACCGTTAGACGGGACAGAAAGCACAGATACGCAGTATTTT; CDR3: CASSPPLDGTESTDTQYF
D: TRBD1; size: few; V: TRBV5-4; J: TRBJ2-7; DNA: TGTGCCAGCAGCTCCCGACAGGGGCTAGACGAGCAGTACTTC; CDR3: CASSSRQGLDEQYF
D: .; size: few; V: TRBV5-8; J: TRBJ2-1; DNA: TGTGCCAGCAGCTTTTTAGGGGGGGCCGAGCAGTTCTTC; CDR3: CASSFLGGAEQFF
D: TRBD2; size: .; V: TRBV6-1; J: TRBJ2-7; DNA: TGTGCCAGCAGCCCGACTAGCGGGAGGGCCCACGAGCAGTACTTC; CDR3: CASSPTSGRAHEQYF
D: TRBD1; size: many; V: TRBV2; J: TRBJ1-4; DNA: TGTGCCAGCAGTGTATGGGACAGGGAAAATGAAAAACTGTTTTTT; CDR3: CASSVWDRENEKLFF
D: .; size: few; V: TRBV7-6; J: TRBJ2-6; DNA: TGTGCCAGCACCCCCGGCGTGCACTCTGGGGCCAACGTCCTGACTTTC; CDR3: CASTPGVHSGANVLTF
D: .; size: many; V: TRBV3-1; J: TRBJ2-3; DNA: TGTGCCAGCAGCCCCGGGACGGTTGGAGATACGCAGTATTTT; CDR3: CASSPGTVGDTQYF
D: .; size: many; V: TRBV20-1; J: TRBJ2-7; DNA: TGCAGTGCTAGAGATCCAATAACCTACGAGCAGTACTTC; CDR3: CSARDPITYEQYF
D: .; size: .; V: TRBV25-1; J: TRBJ1-1; DNA: TGTGCCAGTCTGACAGATTTGGGCCGGGGCGACACTGAAGCTTTCTTT; CDR3: CASLTDLGRGDTEAFF
D: .; size: many; V: TRBV7-9; J: TRBJ2-1; DNA: TGTGCCAGCAGCTTAGTCCAGGGCCCTACCGATGAGCAGTTCTTC; CDR3: CASSLVQGPTDEQFF
D: .; size: many; V: TRBV7-9; J: TRBJ2-5; DNA: TGTGCCAGCAGCTTATCGATTAGCGGAGTTCACGAGACCCAGTACTTC; CDR3: CASSLSISGVHETQYF
D: TRBD1; size: few; V: TRBV7-9; J: TRBJ2-5; DNA: TGTGCCAGCGAATGGACAGGGGTCTCGCAAGAGACCCAGTACTTC; CDR3: CASEWTGVSQETQYF
D: .; size: .; V: TRBV20-1; J: TRBJ1-6; DNA: TGCAGTGCTAGAGATTCAGGGGCCGTCTATAATTCACCCCTCCACTTT; CDR3: CSARDSGAVYNSPLHF
D: TRBD2; size: .; V: TRBV3-1; J: TRBJ2-3; DNA: TGTGCCAGCAGCCAAGCTACTAGCGGGAGAACAGATACGCAGTATTTT; CDR3: CASSQATSGRTDTQYF
D: TRBD1; size: many; V: TRBV5-1; J: TRBJ2-3; DNA: TGCGCCAGCAGCCCTGGACAGGTTGGTGCAGATACGCAGTATTTT; CDR3: CASSPGQVGADTQYF
D: TRBD1; size: few; V: TRBV5-1; J: TRBJ2-1; DNA: TGCGCCAGCTCTACTCCCAAAGGGACAGGGTTGTCCTACAATGAGCAGTTCTTC; CDR3: CASSTPKGTGLSYNEQFF
D: .; size: many; V: TRBV3-1; J: TRBJ1-2; DNA: TGTGCCAGCAGCCAAAGATTAGTCTTAGCTAACTATGGCTACACCTTC; CDR3: CASSQRLVLANYGYTF
D: TRBD2; size: .; V: TRBV5-1; J: TRBJ2-1; DNA: TGCGCCAGCAGCTTGGGGGGGACTAGCGGGATTGCGCAGTTCTTC; CDR3: CASSLGGTSGIAQFF
D: TRBD2; size: many; V: TRBV20-1; J: TRBJ2-3; DNA: TGCAGTGCTCGAGGGCTAGCGGGCCCAGATACGCAGTATTTT; CDR3: CSARGLAGPDTQYF
D: .; size: .; V: TRBV29-1; J: TRBJ2-1; DNA: TGCAGCGTTGAATTACATGCACGTTTGGATGAGCAGTTCTTC; CDR3: CSVELHARLDEQFF
D: TRBD1; size: many; V: TRBV2; J: TRBJ2-2; DNA: TGTGCCAGCAGTCCCATTGGACAGGGGATCGGGCTGTTTTTT; CDR3: CASSPIGQGIGLFF
D: .; size: many; V: TRBV7-2; J: TRBJ2-5; DNA: TGTGCCAGCAGCCTACCGACAGAGACCCAGTACTTC; CDR3: CASSLPTETQYF
D: TRBD2; size: many; V: TRBV6-6; J: TRBJ2-3; DNA: TGTGCCAGCAGTTACTCTGCTAGCGGGAGGTCGCAAGGTGGGAATACGCAGTATTTT; CDR3: CASSYSASGRSQGGNTQYF
D: .; size: many; V: TRBV7-9; J: TRBJ2-1; DNA: TGTGCCAGCAGCTCCCCCACAGGGCGCTCCTACAATGAGCAGTTCTTC; CDR3: CASSSPTGRSYNEQFF
D: TRBD2; size: .; V: TRBV5-4; J: TRBJ2-2; DNA: TGTGCCAGCAGCTTGGGCAGGGGGCGACTAGCGGGAGGGCCTGAGAACACCGGGGAGCGGTTTTTT; CDR3: CASSLGRGRLAGGPENTGERFF
D: .; size: many; V: TRBV20-1; J: TRBJ1-1; DNA: TGCATTACGGGTGGCATGAACACTGAAGCTTTCTTT; CDR3: CITGGMNTEAFF
D: TRBD2; size: few; V: TRBV10-3; J: TRBJ2-1; DNA: TGTGCCATCAGTACTAGCGGGAGCTCCTACAATGAGCAGTTCTTC; CDR3: CAISTSGSSYNEQFF
D: .; size: many; V: TRBV10-2; J: TRBJ1-4; DNA: TGCGCCAGCAGCCACAGGGACGGAGGTGAAAAACTGTTTTTT; CDR3: CASSHRDGGEKLFF
D: TRBD2; size: many; V: TRBV27; J: TRBJ2-3; DNA: TGTGCCAGCAGTTTATATCTAGCGGGAGCGGAAACAGATACGCAGTATTTT; CDR3: CASSLYLAGAETDTQYF
D: .; size: many; V: TRBV2; J: TRBJ2-3; DNA: TGTGCCAGCAGTGGGTTTATCACAGATACGCAGTATTTT; CDR3: CASSGFITDTQYF
D: TRBD2; size: few; V: TRBV7-2; J: TRBJ2-3; DNA: TGTGCCAGCGGCCTTAGATTGGGAGGGGGCACAGATACGCAGTATTTT; CDR3: CASGLRLGGGTDTQYF
D: .; size: .; V: TRBV27; J: TRBJ2-7; DNA: TGTGCCAGCAGTCCGGTACAGGGAAACGAGCAGTACTTC; CDR3: CASSPVQGNEQYF
D: .; size: many; V: TRBV5-1; J: TRBJ2-2; DNA: TGCGCCAGCAGCTTGTCGTTCGGCACCGGGGAGCTGTTTTTT; CDR3: CASSLSFGTGELFF
D: .; size: many; V: TRBV20-1; J: TRBJ1-3; DNA: TGCAGTGCTAGAGCCCGACCCATCTCTGGAAACACCATATATTTT; CDR3: CSARARPISGNTIYF
D: .; size: few; V: TRBV20-1; J: TRBJ2-1; DNA: TGCAGTGCTAGTACTGGCCCATCCTACAATGAGCAGTTCTTC; CDR3: CSASTGPSYNEQFF
D: TRBD1; size: few; V: TRBV5-1; J: TRBJ2-5; DNA: TGCGCCAGCAGCCCTCGGACAGGGATGGAGACCCAGTACTTC; CDR3: CASSPRTGMETQYF
D: .; size: many; V: TRBV7-6; J: TRBJ1-1; DNA: TGTGCCAGCAGCTTACGTATGGGTTCAAACACGTGGACAGAGAACACTGAAGCTTTCTTT; CDR3: CASSLRMGSNTWTENTEAFF
D: .; size: many; V: TRBV14; J: TRBJ2-5; DNA: TGTGCCAGCAGCCAATTACAGAGCAGAGAGACCCAGTACTTC; CDR3: CASSQLQSRETQYF
D: .; size: few; V: TRBV19; J: TRBJ1-5; DNA: TGTGCCAGTAGTTCCCAGTTTGGGCCCCAGCATTTT; CDR3: CASSSQFGPQHF
D: .; size: many; V: TRBV6-1; J: TRBJ1-2; DNA: TGTGCCAGCAGCCCCTCCGGGACGGCGTATGGCTACACCTTC; CDR3: CASSPSGTAYGYTF
D: TRBD2; size: few; V: TRBV5-1; J: TRBJ2-1; DNA: TGTGCCAGCAGCGTTTGGGGGGACCCTAGCGGGAGCTCCTACAATGAGCAGTTCTTC; CDR3: CASSVWGDPSGSSYNEQFF
D: TRBD1; size: few; V: TRBV7-9; J: TRBJ2-4; DNA: TGTGCCAGCAGTCAGACAGGGATAGCCAAAAACATTCAGTACTTC; CDR3: CASSQTGIAKNIQYF
D: .; size: many; V: TRBV20-1; J: TRBJ2-7; DNA: TGCAGTGCCTACCCCGGGGGCTACGAGCAGTACTTC; CDR3: CSAYPGGYEQYF
D: .; size: many; V: TRBV7-2; J: TRBJ1-5; DNA: TGTGCCAGCAGCTTAGACGATCAGCCCCAGCATTTT; CDR3: CASSLDDQPQHF
D: TRBD2; size: many; V: TRBV20-1; J: TRBJ2-1; DNA: TGCAGTGCTTCAGCGGGACCGGTGAGCAATGAGCAGTTCTTC; CDR3: CSASAGPVSNEQFF
D: .; size: .; V: TRBV29-1; J: TRBJ2-2; DNA: TGCAGCGTTGAAGACCCCCCAAACACCGGGGAGCTGTTTTTT; CDR3: CSVEDPPNTGELFF
D: .; size: .; V: TRBV6-1; J: TRBJ2-5; DNA: TGTGCCAGCAGTGCATCCGGGGGTAGGGAGACCCAGTACTTC; CDR3: CASSASGGRETQYF
D: TRBD2; size: few; V: TRBV27; J: TRBJ2-3; DNA: TGTGCCAGCAGTCCAAGGGGACTAGCGGGAAAACGCACAGATACGCAGTATTTT; CDR3: CASSPRGLAGKRTDTQYF
D: .; size: once; V: TRBV6-2/TRBV6-3; J: TRBJ2-2; DNA: TGTGCCAGCAGTTGGGGGTACACCGGGGAGCTGTTTTTT; CDR3: CASSWGYTGELFF
D: TRBD1; size: many; V: TRBV2; J: TRBJ2-2; DNA: TGTGCCAGGGGAACCGGGACAGCGACGTTCGCGAACACCGGGGAGCTGTTTTTT; CDR3: CARGTGTATFANTGELFF
D: .; size: many; V: TRBV11-2; J: TRBJ2-3; DNA: TGTGCCAGCAGCTTAGATGGGGAAGGCACAAATACGCAGTATTTT; CDR3: CASSLDGEGTNTQYF